This is a list of T cell receptor beta chains from one sample in a study of T cells in Graves' hyperthyroidism and ophthalmopathy. TCRdb independently ran MiXCR on the multiplex PCR reads; one entry per CDR3 protein. The sample holds over 120,000 distinct CDR3 sequences, approximately 24% seen once. The specimen was blood. Every receptor here comes from a woman aged 45-60 years with Graves' hyperthyroidism that later progressed to Graves' ophthalmopathy. Both conserved end residues are part of each CDR3. The D gene is left open where the match is weak. Expanded clones are given a class, and other clones once, few, many or no size at all.

TRBV5-1,TRBD2,many,TRBJ2-1,CASSVLAGVGNEQFF,TGCGCCAGCAGCGTATTAGCGGGAGTAGGCAATGAGCAGTTCTTC
TRBV3-1,.,.,TRBJ1-1,CASSATGPNTEAFF,TGTGCCAGCAGCGCAACAGGGCCTAACACTGAAGCTTTCTTT
TRBV10-1,TRBD2,many,TRBJ2-1,CASSVQTSGYNEQFF,TGCGCCAGCAGTGTCCAGACTAGCGGCTACAATGAGCAGTTCTTC
TRBV9,TRBD2,many,TRBJ2-7,CASSAGSGTSGFYEQYF,TGTGCCAGCAGCGCCGGCTCCGGGACTAGCGGGTTCTACGAGCAGTACTTC
TRBV20-1,.,many,TRBJ2-7,CSATRATPEQYF,TGCAGTGCTACACGGGCGACACCTGAGCAGTACTTC
TRBV7-2,.,.,TRBJ2-2,CASSVGGLGTGELFF,TGTGCCAGCAGCGTGGGGGGGCTGGGGACCGGGGAGCTGTTTTTT
TRBV5-4,.,once,TRBJ1-2,CASSLGQGMLAGYTF,TGTGCCAGCAGCTTGGGGCAGGGGATGCTCGCTGGCTACACCTTC
TRBV7-6,.,few,TRBJ1-1,CASSLEEQGTSFAFF,TGTGCCAGCAGCTTAGAGGAGCAGGGGACCTCGTTTGCTTTCTTT
TRBV18,TRBD1,.,TRBJ2-1,CASSPLGDRGHSEQFF,TGTGCCAGCTCACCACTTGGAGACAGGGGGCACAGTGAGCAGTTCTTC
TRBV7-9,.,many,TRBJ1-1,CASSLAGLNTEAFF,TGTGCCAGCAGCTTAGCGGGTCTGAACACTGAAGCTTTCTTT
TRBV6-2/TRBV6-3,TRBD2,.,TRBJ2-7,CASSPPRLAGRGERYF,TGTGCCAGCAGTCCCCCACGACTAGCGGGGCGGGGGGAGCGGTACTTC
TRBV6-2/TRBV6-3,TRBD1,many,TRBJ1-5,CASSYSTGGQPQHF,TGTGCCAGCAGTTACTCGACAGGGGGTCAGCCCCAGCATTTT
TRBV12-3/TRBV12-4,.,few,TRBJ2-1,CATSLGSSYNEQFF,TGTGCCACCTCCCTTGGGAGCTCCTACAATGAGCAGTTCTTC
TRBV6-1,TRBD2,.,TRBJ2-5,CASSPGTSGVTQETQYF,TGTGCCAGCAGCCCAGGGACTAGCGGGGTCACACAAGAGACCCAGTACTTC
TRBV20-1,.,many,TRBJ2-1,CSARQGQRGEQFF,TGCAGTGCTAGACAGGGGCAGCGGGGTGAGCAGTTCTTC
TRBV18,TRBD2,.,TRBJ2-3,CASSMTSGGAHTQYF,TGTGCCAGCTCTATGACTAGCGGAGGGGCCCATACGCAGTATTTT
TRBV30,.,few,TRBJ2-2,CAWSGTYTGELFF,TGTGCCTGGAGTGGGACTTACACCGGGGAGCTGTTTTTT
TRBV12-3/TRBV12-4,.,many,TRBJ2-1,CASSFSEINEQFF,TGTGCCAGCAGTTTCAGCGAAATCAATGAGCAGTTCTTC
TRBV20-1,TRBD2,few,TRBJ2-5,CSALAGIQKTQYF,TGCAGTGCTCTAGCGGGGATCCAAAAGACCCAGTACTTC
TRBV18,TRBD2,few,TRBJ2-7,CASSPIAGEIYEQYF,TGTGCCAGCTCCCCGATAGCGGGGGAAATTTACGAGCAGTACTTC
TRBV7-8,.,few,TRBJ2-1,CASSLLAGEFNEQFF,TGTGCCAGCAGCTTATTAGCAGGGGAGTTTAATGAGCAGTTCTTC
TRBV20-1,.,few,TRBJ2-1,CSAPPRLGYNEQFF,TGCAGTGCTCCCCCCCGGCTTGGGTACAATGAGCAGTTCTTC
TRBV9,TRBD2,.,TRBJ2-7,CASSPGWAGGPEHEQYF,TGTGCCAGCAGCCCCGGGTGGGCGGGAGGGCCGGAACACGAGCAGTACTTC
TRBV2,TRBD2,many,TRBJ2-7,CASSAGLPSYEQYF,TGTGCCAGCAGTGCGGGACTACCCTCCTACGAGCAGTACTTC
TRBV20-1,.,.,TRBJ1-1,CSASDGSEAFF,TGCAGTGCTAGTGATGGCTCTGAAGCTTTCTTT
TRBV28,TRBD1,many,TRBJ2-1,CASSLLPGQGSNEQFF,TGTGCCAGCAGTCTGTTGCCGGGACAGGGTTCCAATGAGCAGTTCTTC
TRBV28,TRBD1,.,TRBJ1-6,CASSPNGQGPYNSPLHF,TGTGCCAGCAGTCCCAACGGACAGGGCCCCTATAATTCACCCCTCCACTTT
TRBV20-1,.,many,TRBJ2-2,CSALELGLLGTGELFF,TGCAGTGCCCTCGAATTGGGCTTACTGGGGACCGGGGAGCTGTTTTTT
TRBV19,.,many,TRBJ2-4,CASKDSLAKNIQYF,TGTGCCAGTAAGGACAGTCTAGCCAAAAACATTCAGTACTTC
TRBV7-8,TRBD2,.,TRBJ2-5,CASSLEFAGGPRETQYF,TGTGCCAGCAGCTTAGAGTTCGCGGGAGGGCCGCGAGAGACCCAGTACTTC
TRBV7-8,.,many,TRBJ2-7,CASSLEGGGGTYEQYF,TGTGCCAGCAGCTTAGAAGGGGGGGGCGGAACCTACGAGCAGTACTTC
TRBV19,.,.,TRBJ1-1,CASSIYPGVNTEAFF,TGTGCCAGTAGTATATATCCGGGGGTGAACACTGAAGCTTTCTTT
TRBV3-1,.,.,TRBJ2-7,CASSQGPRSYEQYF,TGTGCCAGCAGCCAAGGGCCTCGTTCCTACGAGCAGTACTTC
TRBV7-7,TRBD1,.,TRBJ2-3,CASSTGTGGNTQYF,TGTGCTAGCAGCACCGGGACAGGGGGCAATACGCAGTATTTT
TRBV9,TRBD1,.,TRBJ2-7,CASSQGQGSYEQYF,TGTGCCAGCAGCCAGGGACAGGGGTCCTACGAGCAGTACTTC
TRBV3-1,TRBD2,many,TRBJ2-5,CASSPEGLAGGETQYF,TGTGCCAGCAGCCCCGAGGGACTAGCGGGAGGAGAGACCCAGTACTTC
TRBV7-9,TRBD1,many,TRBJ2-7,CASSTTGGKVYEQYF,TGTGCCAGCAGCACGACAGGGGGCAAAGTCTACGAGCAGTACTTC
TRBV27,TRBD2,many,TRBJ2-7,CASKRLAGSYEQYF,TGTGCCAGCAAACGACTAGCGGGTTCGTACGAGCAGTACTTC
TRBV11-2,.,many,TRBJ2-1,CASSLGGHEQFF,TGTGCCAGCAGCTTAGGCGGCCATGAGCAGTTCTTC
TRBV30,.,many,TRBJ2-1,CAWSPRGAPNEQFF,TGTGCCTGGAGTCCGAGGGGAGCCCCCAATGAGCAGTTCTTC
TRBV5-6,.,many,TRBJ1-5,CASRLGQADSNQPQHF,TGTGCCAGCCGCCTCGGGCAGGCTGATAGCAATCAGCCCCAGCATTTT
TRBV20-1,.,many,TRBJ1-5,CSARTGNQPQHF,TGCAGTGCCCGGACAGGCAATCAGCCCCAGCATTTT